This T cell receptor (beta chain) stems from a study of CD8+CD57+ T cells in acquired aplastic anemia. This clonotype has a single count. Genomic DNA provided the template from which TCR beta VDJ and CDR3 profiles were obtained. TCRdb reprocessed the reads with MiXCR, giving one entry per CDR3 protein. The sample consists of hundreds of thousands of distinct CDR3 sequences, around 33% of them appearing once. Patients who underwent sequencing had shown CD8+CD57+ cell expansion by flow cytometry. Every patient had severe acquired aplastic anemia. Sequencing was done on a sample of sorted CD4+, CD8+, or CD8+CD57+ T cells (not recorded which) from PBMCs. The clonotype comes from a human donor with aplastic anemia.

The CDR3 region has the DNA TGCAGTGCTAGTTTGACTGGGTCTCGGGGGAACGAGCAGTACTTC. Residues: CSASLTGSRGNEQYF. V usage is TRBV20-1 and J usage is TRBJ2-7; a possible D gene is TRBD2 (6 bases). The V end lost 3 bases, the J end lost 5 bases, and 20 bases lay between the germline ends. Germline CDR1 and CDR2: DFQATT and SNEGSKA (reference sequence). The CDR3 runs 15 residues.